Shown below are 23 T cell receptor beta chains from a single sample sequenced in a study of cytomegalovirus exposure and HLA in healthy donors. Amplification used 60 Vbeta primers and 13 Jbeta primers. The table came from immunoSEQ multiplex PCR; TCRdb's copy has only in-frame clones and leaves some out. The sample yields roughly 150,000 clones, roughly two thirds seen once. Sequenced: PBMCs. Every receptor here comes from a woman younger than 35 in good health and CMV-seropositive.

The chain carries TRBV2 and TRBJ2-5, with a weak D call TRBD2 (6 bases). This CDR3 comprises 13 residues. Trimming shortened V by 6 bases and J by 9 bases, and 17 bases separated the two germline ends. CDR1 is SNHLY, CDR2 FYNNEI, per germline. This CDR3 reads CASRTGPGEAQYF. The DNA of the CDR3 is TGTGCCAGCAGGACGGGACCCGGGGAGGCCCAGTACTTC. Full variable domain (outside the CDR3, taken from reference TRBV2 and TRBJ2-5): EPEVTQTPSHQVTQMGQEVILRCVPISNHLYFYWYRQILGQKVEFLVSFYNNEISEKSEIFDDQFSVERPDGSNFTLKIRSTKLEDSAMYFCASRTGPGEAQYFGPGTRLLVL.

V is TRBV21-1 and J is TRBJ1-4; TRBD1, the table's D call, lacks a check against the DNA. TRBV21-1 is noted as a pseudogene. The CDR3 has 14 amino acids. The CDR3 sequence is CASGAGDTNEKLFF. The CDR3 nucleotides read TGTGCCAGCGGAGCAGGGGACACTAATGAAAAACTGTTTTTT.

The rearrangement uses TRBV18 and TRBJ2-5; perhaps TRBD2 as D (6 bases). The CDR3 has 15 residues. V lost 2 bases and J lost 4, with 14 bases in between. Germline V gene data show CDR1 as KGHSH and CDR2 as LQKENI. The CDR3 coding sequence is TGTGCCAGCTCACCAACAAACGGACTACTAGAGACCCAGTACTTC. Its protein product is CASSPTNGLLETQYF. Drawing the rest from reference TRBV18 and TRBJ2-5, the complete variable domain is NAGVMQNPRHLVRRRGQEARLRCSPMKGHSHVYWYRQLPEEGLKFMVYLQKENIIDESGMPKERFSAEFPKEGPSILRIQQVVRGDSAAYFCASSPTNGLLETQYFGPGTRLLVL.

This clone has just one count. This chain uses TRBV4-1 with TRBJ2-3; 8 bases align to TRBD2. The CDR3 is made up of 15 amino acids. V lost 2 bases, J lost 3 bases, and 4 bases stayed unmatched. From germline, CDR1 is MGHRA and CDR2 YSYEKL. The CDR3 region is CASSQLRGGTDTQYF. The DNA for the CDR3 is TGCGCCAGCAGCCAACTCCGGGGGGGAACAGATACGCAGTATTTT.

The chain recombines TRBV5-1 with TRBJ1-2, with 7 bases identical to TRBD1. Per the germline V gene, CDR1 is SGHRS and CDR2 is YFSETQ. V lost 4 bases, J lost 6 bases, and 12 bases stayed unmatched. This CDR3 is built from 15 residues. The CDR3 DNA is TGCGCCAGCAGCACAAGACAGGGTGGGCTTGATGGCTACACCTTC. Translating gives CASSTRQGGLDGYTF. Looking up the rest from reference TRBV5-1 and TRBJ1-2 gives the full variable domain: KAGVTQTPRYLIKTRGQQVTLSCSPISGHRSVSWYQQTPGQGLQFLFEYFSETQRNKGNFPGRFSGRQFSNSRSEMNVSTLELGDSALYLCASSTRQGGLDGYTFGSGTRLTVV.

This clone was detected only a few times. The chain carries TRBV2 and TRBJ1-4; TRBD1 agrees at 12 bases. This CDR3 is 16 amino acids long. V dropped 8 bases and J dropped 7; count of bases not matched to a gene: 11. The germline V gene has CDR1 SNHLY and CDR2 FYNNEI. CDR3 sequence reads: CASQLRDRGRREKLFF. The CDR3 DNA is TGTGCCAGCCAACTCCGGGACAGGGGGCGTCGTGAAAAACTGTTTTTT.

This chain's CDR3 is CASSPGLAGPSEQYF. The CDR3 DNA is TGCGCCAGCAGCCCGGGACTAGCGGGGCCCAGCGAGCAGTACTTC. The V and J genes are TRBV5-1 and TRBJ2-7, with 13 bases fitting TRBD2. With 4 bases clipped from V and 6 bases from J, the junction kept 7 bases outside the gene matches. Germline V gene lookup returns CDR1 SGHRS and CDR2 YFSETQ. There are 15 residues in the CDR3.

V usage is TRBV5-4 and J usage is TRBJ2-7, with D possibly being TRBD2 (6 bases). CDR1 is SGHNT, CDR2 YYREEE, per germline (reference sequence). This CDR3 has 16 amino acids. V gave up 3 bases and J gave up 7 bases, with 23 bases separating them. CDR3 loop: CASSSSVGGGTGEQYF. For the CDR3, the DNA is TGTGCCAGCAGCTCTTCCGTGGGGGGAGGAACCGGTGAGCAGTACTTC.

The gene calls are TRBV30 and TRBJ1-1; a possible D gene is TRBD1 (5 bases). V dropped 6 bases and J dropped 5 bases, with 10 bases sitting between them. CDR3 length equals 11 residues. Germline V gene data show CDR1 as GTSNPN and CDR2 as SVGIG (reference sequence). This chain's CDR3 is CACTRGTEAFF. CDR3 DNA: TGTGCCTGTACCCGGGGGACTGAAGCTTTCTTT.

J is TRBJ2-3 and V is TRBV28, with TRBD2 matching over 8 bases. The CDR3 is 12 amino acids. The germline V gene encodes CDR1 MDHEN and CDR2 SYDVKM. Germline trimming cut 10 bases from V and 9 bases from J; bases unmatched to any gene: 9. The CDR3 sequence: CATGAGGGTQYF. CDR3 nucleotide sequence: TGTGCCACCGGCGCGGGGGGTGGGACGCAGTATTTT.

V and J are TRBV29-1 and TRBJ1-6; 8 bases line up with TRBD1. The CDR3 is made up of 13 amino acids. Germline-derived CDR1 and CDR2 are SQVTM and ANQGSEA. The junction had 3 bases not matched to a gene; V was cut back by 7 bases and J by 4 bases. CDR3 coding DNA: TGCAGCGCCCGGACAGGGTATAATTCACCCCTCCACTTT. Protein: CSARTGYNSPLHF.

The chain carries TRBV5-6 and TRBJ1-1; 9 nucleotides match TRBD1. The CDR3 consists of 16 residues. Germline-derived CDR1 and CDR2 are SGHDT and YYEEEE. Trimming took 2 bases from V and 0 from J; bases not matched to a gene: 5. In nucleotides, the CDR3 is TGTGCCAGCAGCTTTCCGGGACAGGGTATGAACACTGAAGCTTTCTTT. It translates to CASSFPGQGMNTEAFF.

V and J are TRBV2 and TRBJ2-1, with 10 nucleotides matching TRBD1. Germline V gene sequence: CDR1 SNHLY, CDR2 FYNNEI. V lost 5 bases to trimming and J lost 10 bases; unmatched junction nucleotides: 8. This CDR3 region has 14 residues. The CDR3 nucleotides read TGTGCCAGCAGTCTGGACAGGGGGACCGGGGAGCAGTTCTTC. This codes for CASSLDRGTGEQFF. Full variable domain (rest looked up from reference TRBV2 and TRBJ2-1): EPEVTQTPSHQVTQMGQEVILRCVPISNHLYFYWYRQILGQKVEFLVSFYNNEISEKSEIFDDQFSVERPDGSNFTLKIRSTKLEDSAMYFCASSLDRGTGEQFFGPGTRLTVL.

This clone has a handful of counts. This chain links TRBV30 with TRBJ1-3; the D gene is possibly TRBD1 (5 bases). Germline V gene sequence: CDR1 GTSNPN, CDR2 SVGIG (reference sequence). The CDR3 length is 15 residues. V was trimmed by 0 bases and J by 2 bases, leaving 11 bases between them. The CDR3 spells CAWSVKGAAGNTIYF. The CDR3 region has the DNA TGTGCCTGGAGTGTAAAAGGGGCGGCTGGAAACACCATATATTTT.

The chain has TRBV4-1 and TRBJ2-1; 12 nucleotides agree with TRBD2. Trimming cost V 1 base and J 4 bases; bases outside gene matches: 5. Germline values: CDR1 MGHRA, CDR2 YSYEKL. The CDR3 is 17 amino acids. CDR3 nucleotides: TGCGCCAGCAGCCAAGGGACCGGGACTAGCGGGTACAATGAGCAGTTCTTC. This translates into CASSQGTGTSGYNEQFF.

The chain carries TRBV7-9 and TRBJ1-1, with D hard to call. Per germline, CDR1 SEHNR and CDR2 FQNEAQ (reference sequence). V lost 5 bases, J lost 3 bases, and 16 bases lay in between. The CDR3 is made up of 15 amino acids. CDR3 region: CASSPSGSRDTEAFF. The CDR3 nucleotides read TGTGCCAGCAGCCCCTCCGGCTCGCGGGACACTGAAGCTTTCTTT.

This clone was counted a few times. The J gene is TRBJ2-7, the V gene TRBV5-1; TRBD1 matches 9 bases. From germline, CDR1 is SGHRS and CDR2 YFSETQ. This CDR3 contains 15 residues. V shed 0 bases and J 3 bases; nucleotides not matched to a gene: 4. Here the CDR3 reads CASSLETGGFYEQYF. As DNA, the CDR3 is TGCGCCAGCAGCTTGGAAACAGGGGGCTTCTACGAGCAGTACTTC.

The chain combines TRBV18 with TRBJ1-3, with 8 bases that match TRBD1. The germline gives CDR1 KGHSH, CDR2 LQKENI. The CDR3 runs 15 residues. With 5 bases clipped from V and 2 bases from J, the junction kept 5 bases outside the gene matches. Written as DNA, the CDR3 is TGTGCCAGCTCATTCCCAGGGGGCGCTGGAAACACCATATATTTT. Its protein product is CASSFPGGAGNTIYF.

The rearrangement uses TRBV9 and TRBJ1-3; no reliable D call. CDR3 length equals 17 residues. Trimming removed 2 bases at V and 0 bases at J, with 15 bases between. Germline V lookup: CDR1 SGDLS, CDR2 YYNGEE. The DNA of the CDR3 is TGTGCCAGCAGCGTGGGAGCCGGGTCAAGCTCTGGAAACACCATATATTTT. This codes for CASSVGAGSSSGNTIYF.

This chain connects TRBV2 to TRBJ1-6; 7 positions agree with TRBD1. With V trimmed by 1 base and J by 12 bases, 6 bases remained unmatched. The germline gives CDR1 SNHLY, CDR2 FYNNEI. The length of the CDR3 is 14 residues. CDR3 amino acids: CASSEEGAQGPLHF. CDR3 nucleotides: TGTGCCAGCAGTGAAGAGGGGGCTCAAGGACCCCTCCACTTT.

The chain combines TRBV30 with TRBJ2-2, with a weak D call TRBD2 (5 bases). V lost 5 bases and J 6 bases, leaving 16 bases between the germline ends. This CDR3 is 14 amino acids long. Germline V gene sequence: CDR1 GTSNPN, CDR2 SVGIG (reference sequence). CDR3 DNA sequence: TGTGCCTGGGGAGACGGTGCGAGGGCCGGGGAGCTGTTTTTT. This sequence encodes CAWGDGARAGELFF.

This clone has a single count. The J gene is TRBJ2-5, the V gene TRBV4-3; 8 nucleotides match TRBD1. V shed 0 bases, J shed 4 bases, and the junction held 4 bases outside the gene matches. The CDR3 spans 15 residues. Germline loops: CDR1 LGHNA, CDR2 YSLEER. The CDR3 nucleotides are TGCGCCAGCAGCCAAGATGATACAGGGGGAGAGACCCAGTACTTC. Encoded protein: CASSQDDTGGETQYF.

This sequence joins TRBV7-2 and TRBJ2-5; D gene unclear. The CDR3 totals 14 residues. With 1 base removed from V and 9 bases from J, the gap between germline ends came to 15 bases. CDR1 and CDR2 from the germline V gene are SGHTA and FQGNSA. The CDR3 DNA is TGTGCCAGCAGCTTAGACGAACTGGCTCGGGCCCAGTACTTC. It is translated as CASSLDELARAQYF.